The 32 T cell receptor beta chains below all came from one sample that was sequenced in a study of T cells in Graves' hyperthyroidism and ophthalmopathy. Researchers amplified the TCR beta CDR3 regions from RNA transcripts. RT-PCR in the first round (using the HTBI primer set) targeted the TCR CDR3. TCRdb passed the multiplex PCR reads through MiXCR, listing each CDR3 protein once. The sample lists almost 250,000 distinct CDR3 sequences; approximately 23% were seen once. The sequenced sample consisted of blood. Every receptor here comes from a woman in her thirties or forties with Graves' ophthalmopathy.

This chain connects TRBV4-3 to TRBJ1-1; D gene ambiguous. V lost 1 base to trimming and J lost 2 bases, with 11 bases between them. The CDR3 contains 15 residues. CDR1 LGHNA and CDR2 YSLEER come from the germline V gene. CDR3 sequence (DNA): TGCGCCAGCAGCCAAGCAACGGTAAGCAACACTGAAGCTTTCTTT. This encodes CASSQATVSNTEAFF.

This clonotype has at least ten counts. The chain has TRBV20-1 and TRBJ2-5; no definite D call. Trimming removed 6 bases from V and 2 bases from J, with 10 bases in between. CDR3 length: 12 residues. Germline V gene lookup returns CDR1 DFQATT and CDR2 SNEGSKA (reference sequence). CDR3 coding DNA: TGCAGTGCCGCCGTCGAGCAAGAGACCCAGTACTTC. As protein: CSAAVEQETQYF.

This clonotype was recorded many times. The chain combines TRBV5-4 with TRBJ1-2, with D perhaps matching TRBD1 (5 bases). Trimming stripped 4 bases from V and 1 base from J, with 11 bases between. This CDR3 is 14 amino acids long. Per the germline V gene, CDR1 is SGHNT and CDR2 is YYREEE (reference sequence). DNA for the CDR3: TGTGCCAGCAGCCAAGGGGTCCTTAACTATGGCTACACCTTC. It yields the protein CASSQGVLNYGYTF.

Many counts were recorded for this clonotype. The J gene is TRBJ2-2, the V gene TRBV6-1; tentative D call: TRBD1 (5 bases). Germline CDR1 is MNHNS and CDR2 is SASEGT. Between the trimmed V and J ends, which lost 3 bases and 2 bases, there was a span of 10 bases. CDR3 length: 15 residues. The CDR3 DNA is TGTGCCAGCAGTGATTTCCAGGGCAACACCGGGGAGCTGTTTTTT. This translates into CASSDFQGNTGELFF.

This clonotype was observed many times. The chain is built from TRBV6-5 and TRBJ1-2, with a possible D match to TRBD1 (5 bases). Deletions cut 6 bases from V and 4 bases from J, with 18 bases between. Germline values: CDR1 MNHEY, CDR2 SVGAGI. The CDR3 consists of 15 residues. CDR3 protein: CASSSTLRDGYGYTF. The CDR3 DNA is TGTGCCAGCAGCTCTACTCTCAGGGATGGCTATGGCTACACCTTC.

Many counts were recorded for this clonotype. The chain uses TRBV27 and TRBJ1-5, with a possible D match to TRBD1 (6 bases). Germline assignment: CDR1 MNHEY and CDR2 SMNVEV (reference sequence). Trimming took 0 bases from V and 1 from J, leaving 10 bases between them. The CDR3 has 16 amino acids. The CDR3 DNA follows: TGTGCCAGCAGTTTATCTCCCCAGGGGAGCAATCAGCCCCAGCATTTT. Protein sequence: CASSLSPQGSNQPQHF.

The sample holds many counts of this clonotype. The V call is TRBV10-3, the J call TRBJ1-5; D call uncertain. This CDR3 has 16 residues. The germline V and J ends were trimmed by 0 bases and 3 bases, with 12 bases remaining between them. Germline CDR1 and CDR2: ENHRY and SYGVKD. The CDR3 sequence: CAISESLGLVNQPQHF. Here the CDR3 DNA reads TGTGCCATCAGTGAGTCGTTGGGGTTGGTCAATCAGCCCCAGCATTTT.

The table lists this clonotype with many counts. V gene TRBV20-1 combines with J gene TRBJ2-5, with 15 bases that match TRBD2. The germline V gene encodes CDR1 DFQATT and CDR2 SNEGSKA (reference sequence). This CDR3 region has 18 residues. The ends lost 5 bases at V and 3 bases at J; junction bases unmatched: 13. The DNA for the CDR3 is TGCAGTGCTTACCCCGGGACTAGCGGGAGGAGGGTGAAAGAGACCCAGTACTTC. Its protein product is CSAYPGTSGRRVKETQYF.

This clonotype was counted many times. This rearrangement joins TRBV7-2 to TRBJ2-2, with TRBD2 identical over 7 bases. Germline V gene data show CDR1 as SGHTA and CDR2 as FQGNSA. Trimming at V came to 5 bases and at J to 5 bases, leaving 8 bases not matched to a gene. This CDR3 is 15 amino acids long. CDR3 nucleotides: TGTGCCAGCAGCCCTGCGGGGAGGGCGACCGGGGAGCTGTTTTTT. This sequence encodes CASSPAGRATGELFF.

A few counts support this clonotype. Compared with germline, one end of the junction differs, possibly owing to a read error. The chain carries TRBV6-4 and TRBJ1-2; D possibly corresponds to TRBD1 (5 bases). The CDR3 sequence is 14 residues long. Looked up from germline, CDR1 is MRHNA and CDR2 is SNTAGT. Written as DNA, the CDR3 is TGTGCCAGCAGCCAGGGCTTAGAGGGGTATGGCTACAACTTC. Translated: CASSQGLEGYGYNF.

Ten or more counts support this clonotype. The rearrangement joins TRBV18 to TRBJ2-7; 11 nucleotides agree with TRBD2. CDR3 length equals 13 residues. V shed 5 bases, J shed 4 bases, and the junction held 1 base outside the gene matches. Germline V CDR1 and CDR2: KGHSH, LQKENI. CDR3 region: CASSASGGYEQYF. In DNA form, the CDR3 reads TGTGCCAGCTCAGCTAGCGGGGGGTACGAGCAGTACTTC.

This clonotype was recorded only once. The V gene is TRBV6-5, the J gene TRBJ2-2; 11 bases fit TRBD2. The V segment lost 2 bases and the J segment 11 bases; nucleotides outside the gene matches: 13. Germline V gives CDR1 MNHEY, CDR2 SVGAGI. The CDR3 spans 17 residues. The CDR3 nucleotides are TGTGCCAGCAGTTACATCTTGGTAGCGGGAGGGCCAGGCGAGCTGTTTTTT. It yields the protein CASSYILVAGGPGELFF.

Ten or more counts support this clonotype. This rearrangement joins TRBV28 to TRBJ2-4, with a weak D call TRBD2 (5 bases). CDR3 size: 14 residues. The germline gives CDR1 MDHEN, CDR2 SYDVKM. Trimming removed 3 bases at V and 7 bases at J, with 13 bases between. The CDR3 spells CASSFGLAVNIQYF. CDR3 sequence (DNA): TGTGCCAGCAGTTTTGGCCTAGCAGTGAACATTCAGTACTTC.

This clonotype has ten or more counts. The CDR3 region is CASSTGTSVNEQYF. The CDR3 nucleotides are TGTGCCAGCAGCACCGGGACTAGCGTAAACGAGCAGTACTTC. The chain links TRBV9 to TRBJ2-7; 10 positions agree with TRBD2. The CDR3 runs to 14 residues. Per the germline V gene, CDR1 is SGDLS and CDR2 is YYNGEE. V gave up 4 bases and J gave up 5 bases; unmatched junction bases: 6.

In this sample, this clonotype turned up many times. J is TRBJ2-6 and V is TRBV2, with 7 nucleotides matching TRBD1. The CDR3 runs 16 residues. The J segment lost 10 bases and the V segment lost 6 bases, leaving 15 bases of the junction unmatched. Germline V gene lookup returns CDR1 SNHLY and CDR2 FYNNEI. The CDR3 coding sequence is TGTGCCAGCAGCCCAGACAGGGCCAACGTCGGAAACGTCCTGACTTTC. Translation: CASSPDRANVGNVLTF.

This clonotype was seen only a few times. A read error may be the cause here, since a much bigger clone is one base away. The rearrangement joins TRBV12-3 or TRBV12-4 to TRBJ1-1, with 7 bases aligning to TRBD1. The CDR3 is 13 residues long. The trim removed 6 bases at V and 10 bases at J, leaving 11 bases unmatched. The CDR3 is CASRGQYTTGAFF. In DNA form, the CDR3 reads TGTGCCAGCAGGGGACAGTATACTACCGGAGCTTTCTTT.

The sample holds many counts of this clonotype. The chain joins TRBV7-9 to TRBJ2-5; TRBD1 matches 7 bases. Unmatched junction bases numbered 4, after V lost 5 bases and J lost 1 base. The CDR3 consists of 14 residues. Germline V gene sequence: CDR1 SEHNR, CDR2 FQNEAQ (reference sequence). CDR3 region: CASSRGQVQETQYF. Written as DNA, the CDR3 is TGTGCCAGCAGCCGAGGACAGGTCCAAGAGACCCAGTACTTC.

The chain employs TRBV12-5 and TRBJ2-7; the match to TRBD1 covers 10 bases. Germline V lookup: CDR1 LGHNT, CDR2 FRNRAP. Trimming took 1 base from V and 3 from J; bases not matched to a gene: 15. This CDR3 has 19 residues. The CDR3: CASGLASGTGVRMGYEQYF. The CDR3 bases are TGTGCTAGTGGTTTGGCCTCCGGGACAGGGGTTCGTATGGGCTACGAGCAGTACTTC.

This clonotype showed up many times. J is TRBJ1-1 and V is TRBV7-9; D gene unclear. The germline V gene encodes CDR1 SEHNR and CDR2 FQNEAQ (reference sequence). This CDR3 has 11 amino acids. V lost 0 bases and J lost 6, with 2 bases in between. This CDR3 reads CASSLAPEAFF. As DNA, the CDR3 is TGTGCCAGCAGCTTAGCTCCTGAAGCTTTCTTT.

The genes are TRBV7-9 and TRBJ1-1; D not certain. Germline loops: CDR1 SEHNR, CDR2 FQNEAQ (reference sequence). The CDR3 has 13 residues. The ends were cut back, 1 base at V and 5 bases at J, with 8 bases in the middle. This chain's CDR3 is CASSLDPRTEAFF. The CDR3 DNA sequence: TGTGCCAGCAGCTTAGACCCAAGGACTGAAGCTTTCTTT.

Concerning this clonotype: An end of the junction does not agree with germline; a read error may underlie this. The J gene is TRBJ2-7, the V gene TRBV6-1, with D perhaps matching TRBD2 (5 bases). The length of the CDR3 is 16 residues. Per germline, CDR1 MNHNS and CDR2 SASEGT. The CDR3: CASSEVVVRAEAEQCF. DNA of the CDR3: TGTGCCAGCAGTGAAGTAGTCGTGAGGGCCGAGGCAGAGCAGTGCTTC.

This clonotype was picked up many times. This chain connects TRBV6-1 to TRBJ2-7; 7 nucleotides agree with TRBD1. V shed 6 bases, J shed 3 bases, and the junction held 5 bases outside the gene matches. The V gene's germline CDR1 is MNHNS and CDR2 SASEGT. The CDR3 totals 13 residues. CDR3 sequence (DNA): TGTGCCAGCAGGAGGGGACAGCTCTACGAGCAGTACTTC. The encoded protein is CASRRGQLYEQYF.

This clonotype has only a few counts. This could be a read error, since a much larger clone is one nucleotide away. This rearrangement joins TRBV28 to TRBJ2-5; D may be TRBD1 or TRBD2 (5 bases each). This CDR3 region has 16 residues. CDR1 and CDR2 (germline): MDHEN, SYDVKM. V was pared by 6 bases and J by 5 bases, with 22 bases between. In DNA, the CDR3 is TGTGCCAGCAGCCTGCACAGGCCCGGAGGCCGCGAGACCCAGTACTTC. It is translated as CASSLHRPGGRETQYF. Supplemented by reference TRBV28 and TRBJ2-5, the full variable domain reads DVKVTQSSRYLVKRTGEKVFLECVQDMDHENMFWYRQDPGLGLRLIYFSYDVKMKEKGDIPEGYSVSREKKERFSLILESASTNQTSMYLCASSLHRPGGRETQYFGPGTRLLVL.

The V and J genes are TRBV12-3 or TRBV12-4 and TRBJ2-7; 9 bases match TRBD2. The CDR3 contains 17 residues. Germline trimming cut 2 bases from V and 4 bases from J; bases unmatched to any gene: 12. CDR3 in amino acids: CASSLRTSAPWGYEQYF. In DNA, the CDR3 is TGTGCCAGCAGTTTACGGACTAGCGCTCCATGGGGATACGAGCAGTACTTC.

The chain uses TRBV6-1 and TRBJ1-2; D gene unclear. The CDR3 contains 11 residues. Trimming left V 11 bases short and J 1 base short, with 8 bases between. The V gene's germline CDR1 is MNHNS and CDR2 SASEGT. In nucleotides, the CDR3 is TGTGCCTCAAGAGTTAACTATGGCTACACCTTC. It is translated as CASRVNYGYTF.

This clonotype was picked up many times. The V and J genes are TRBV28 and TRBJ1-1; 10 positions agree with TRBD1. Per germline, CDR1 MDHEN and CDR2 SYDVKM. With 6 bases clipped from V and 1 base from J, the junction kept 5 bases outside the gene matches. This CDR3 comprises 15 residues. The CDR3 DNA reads TGTGCCAGCAGAGAGACAGGGGGCAGGAACACTGAAGCTTTCTTT. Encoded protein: CASRETGGRNTEAFF.

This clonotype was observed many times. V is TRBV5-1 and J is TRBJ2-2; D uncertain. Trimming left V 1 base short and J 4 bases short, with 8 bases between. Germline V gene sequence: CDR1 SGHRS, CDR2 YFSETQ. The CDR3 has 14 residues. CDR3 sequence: CASSLWIVTGELFF. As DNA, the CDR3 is TGCGCCAGCAGCTTGTGGATCGTCACCGGGGAGCTGTTTTTT.

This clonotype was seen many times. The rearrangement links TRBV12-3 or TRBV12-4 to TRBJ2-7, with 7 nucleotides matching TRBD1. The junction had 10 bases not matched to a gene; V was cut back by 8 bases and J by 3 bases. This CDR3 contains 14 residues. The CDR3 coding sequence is TGTGCCAGCCAATACAGGACAGGTAACTACGAGCAGTACTTC. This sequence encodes CASQYRTGNYEQYF.

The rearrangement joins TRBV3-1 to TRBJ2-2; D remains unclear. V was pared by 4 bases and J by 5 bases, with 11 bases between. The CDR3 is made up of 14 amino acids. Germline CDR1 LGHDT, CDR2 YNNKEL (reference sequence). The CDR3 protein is CASSPSEGTGELFF. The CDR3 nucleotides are TGTGCCAGCAGCCCGTCCGAAGGGACCGGGGAGCTGTTTTTT.

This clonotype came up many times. The CDR3 sequence is CASSAWTGGETQYF. The CDR3 nucleotides read TGTGCCAGCAGCGCCTGGACTGGGGGAGAGACCCAGTACTTC. This rearrangement joins TRBV9 to TRBJ2-5, with D perhaps assigned TRBD1 or TRBD2 (5 bases each). Germline V lookup: CDR1 SGDLS, CDR2 YYNGEE. V lost 3 bases, J lost 4 bases, and 13 bases lay in between. The CDR3 extends over 14 amino acids. Together with reference TRBV9 and TRBJ2-5, the CDR3 gives the full variable domain: DSGVTQTPKHLITATGQRVTLRCSPRSGDLSVYWYQQSLDQGLQFLIQYYNGEERAKGNILERFSAQQFPDLHSELNLSSLELGDSALYFCASSAWTGGETQYFGPGTRLLVL.

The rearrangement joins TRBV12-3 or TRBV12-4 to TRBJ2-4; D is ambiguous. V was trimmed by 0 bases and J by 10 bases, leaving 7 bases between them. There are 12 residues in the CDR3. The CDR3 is CASSLAVGIQYF. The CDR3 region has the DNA TGTGCCAGCAGTTTAGCGGTGGGGATTCAGTACTTC.

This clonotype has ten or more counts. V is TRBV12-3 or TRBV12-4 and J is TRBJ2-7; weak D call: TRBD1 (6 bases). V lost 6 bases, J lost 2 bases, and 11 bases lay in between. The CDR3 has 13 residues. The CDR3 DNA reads TGTGCCAGCAGCCGCACAGGGACCTACGAGCAGTACTTC. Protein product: CASSRTGTYEQYF.